This T cell receptor beta chain was profiled in a study of blood T cell repertoires in COVID-19. Study details: PBMCs, B-cell-depleted T cells, or T cells provided the cDNA or gDNA that made up the material.

The CDR3 extends over 16 amino acids. CDR1 and CDR2 (germline): GTSNPN, SVGIG (reference sequence). After removal of 2 bases from V and 8 bases from J, the junction contained 15 bases not matched to a gene. The assay was immunoSEQ multiplex PCR, and TCRdb's table has in-frame clones only and misses some. The top ten hold around 1.9% of the sample, which has 400,000 or so clones, 88% seen once. This sequence originates from a woman in her forties with acute COVID-19. The chain links TRBV30 to TRBJ1-2; 9 nucleotides align to TRBD1. The sequenced sample was PBMCs or T cells enriched from blood (not recorded which). In nucleotides, the CDR3 is TGTGCCTGGAGTAGTCTTCTGACAGGGGGAGGAGGAGGCTACACCTTC. Translated, it gives CAWSSLLTGGGGGYTF.